The present T cell receptor beta chain was sequenced within a study of cytomegalovirus exposure and HLA in healthy donors. Study observations and caveats: Cytomegalovirus association was listed for about 170 TCR beta chains. A missense DCLRE1C variant was associated with V- and J-gene trimming of TCR beta chains in a later analysis, and an independent cohort replicated the association.

The CDR3 length is 16 residues. Germline CDR1 ENHRY, CDR2 SYGVKD. After removal of 5 bases from V and 1 base from J, the junction contained 7 bases not matched to a gene. The primer mix had 60 Vbeta and 13 Jbeta primers. Generated by immunoSEQ multiplex PCR, the TCRdb table keeps only in-frame clones and is missing some. The table has more than 95,000 clones, roughly 80% seen once. As concerns this clone: Its antigen is unknown.

The receptor was isolated from a man in his thirties or forties in good health and CMV-seronegative. The sequenced sample was PBMCs. The chain employs TRBV10-3 and TRBJ1-5; 8 bases fit TRBD1. CDR3 DNA: TGTGCCATCAGTACAACGGACAGGGAAAGCAATCAGCCCCAGCATTTT. Its protein is CAISTTDRESNQPQHF.